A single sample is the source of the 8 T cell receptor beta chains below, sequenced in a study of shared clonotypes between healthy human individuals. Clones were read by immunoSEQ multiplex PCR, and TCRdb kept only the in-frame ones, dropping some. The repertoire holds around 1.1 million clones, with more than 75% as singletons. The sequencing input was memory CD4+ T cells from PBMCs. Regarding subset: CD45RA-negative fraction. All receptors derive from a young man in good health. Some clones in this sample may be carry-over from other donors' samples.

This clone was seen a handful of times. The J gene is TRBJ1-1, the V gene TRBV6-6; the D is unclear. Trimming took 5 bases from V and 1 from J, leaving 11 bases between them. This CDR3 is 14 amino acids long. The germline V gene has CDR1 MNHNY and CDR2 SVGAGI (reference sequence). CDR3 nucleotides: TGTGCCAGCAGTATGACGGCAGGGAACACTGAAGCTTTCTTT. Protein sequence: CASSMTAGNTEAFF.

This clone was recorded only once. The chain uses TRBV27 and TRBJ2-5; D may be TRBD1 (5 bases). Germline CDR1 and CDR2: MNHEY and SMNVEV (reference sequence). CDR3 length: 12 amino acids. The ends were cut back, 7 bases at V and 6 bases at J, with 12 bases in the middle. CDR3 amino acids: CASMGQWKTQYF. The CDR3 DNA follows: TGTGCCAGCATGGGGCAGTGGAAGACCCAGTACTTC.

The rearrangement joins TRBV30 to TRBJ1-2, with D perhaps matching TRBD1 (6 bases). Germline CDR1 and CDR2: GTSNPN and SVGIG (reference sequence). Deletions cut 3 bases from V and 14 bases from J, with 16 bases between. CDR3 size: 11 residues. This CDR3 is CAWSLRGGLTF. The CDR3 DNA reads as TGTGCCTGGAGCCTTAGGGGGGGGTTAACCTTC.

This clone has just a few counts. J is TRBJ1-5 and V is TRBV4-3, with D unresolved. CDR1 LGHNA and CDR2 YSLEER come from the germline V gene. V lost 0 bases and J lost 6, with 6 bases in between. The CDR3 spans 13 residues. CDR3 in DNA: TGCGCCAGCAGCCAAGAGGATGGTCAGCCCCAGCATTTT. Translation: CASSQEDGQPQHF.

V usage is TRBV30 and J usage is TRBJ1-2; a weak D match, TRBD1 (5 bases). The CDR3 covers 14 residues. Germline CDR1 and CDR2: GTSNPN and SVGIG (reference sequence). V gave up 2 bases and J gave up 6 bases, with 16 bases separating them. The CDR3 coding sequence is TGTGCCTGGAGTCCTAACGCCTGGGGCAATGGCTACACCTTC. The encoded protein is CAWSPNAWGNGYTF.

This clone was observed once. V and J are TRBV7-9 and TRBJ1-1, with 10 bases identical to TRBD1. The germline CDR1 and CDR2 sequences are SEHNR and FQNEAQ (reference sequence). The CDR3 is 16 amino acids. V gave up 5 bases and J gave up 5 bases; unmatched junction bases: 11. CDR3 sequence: CASSAGTGAVGTEAFF. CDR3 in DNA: TGTGCCAGCAGCGCCGGGACAGGGGCGGTTGGGACTGAAGCTTTCTTT.

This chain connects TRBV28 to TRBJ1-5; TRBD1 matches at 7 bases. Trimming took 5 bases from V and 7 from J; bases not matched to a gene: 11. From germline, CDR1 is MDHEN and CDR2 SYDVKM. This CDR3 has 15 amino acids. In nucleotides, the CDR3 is TGTGCCAGCAGTGCAACCGACAGGGCCGGGCAGCCCCAGCATTTT. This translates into CASSATDRAGQPQHF.

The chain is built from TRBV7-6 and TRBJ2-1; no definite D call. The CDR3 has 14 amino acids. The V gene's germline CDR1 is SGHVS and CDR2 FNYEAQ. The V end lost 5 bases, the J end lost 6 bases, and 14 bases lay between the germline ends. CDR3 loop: CASSPYPGSNEQFF. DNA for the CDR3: TGTGCCAGCAGCCCCTATCCCGGAAGCAATGAGCAGTTCTTC.